This T cell receptor (beta chain) was identified during a study of blood T cell repertoires in COVID-19. The assay was immunoSEQ multiplex PCR, and TCRdb's table has in-frame clones only and misses some. Of tens of thousands of clones in the sample, about nine tenths are singletons; the top ten hold 13% to 15%. Looked up from germline, CDR1 is MNHEY and CDR2 is SVGEGT. This CDR3 is 14 amino acids long. Trimming stripped 5 bases from V and 7 bases from J, with 17 bases between. The clonotype comes from a human donor with active COVID-19. The donor label of this sample is uncertain. The V and J genes are TRBV6-2 or TRBV6-3 and TRBJ2-5; D is possibly TRBD2 (6 bases). Sequenced: peripheral blood. Here the CDR3 reads CASSTWRERGTQYF. CDR3 DNA: TGTGCCAGCAGTACTTGGCGGGAACGGGGGACCCAGTACTTC.